This T cell receptor beta chain is drawn from a study of cytomegalovirus exposure and HLA in healthy donors. Study conclusions and caveats: A few V segments could not be told apart, such as TRBV6-2 and TRBV6-3, and were left out. A list of 150 to 200 TCR beta chains associated with cytomegalovirus was given. In a later analysis, an Asian-associated ancestry cluster reportedly showed fewer N-insertions than the roughly 650-donor mean.

V gave up 5 bases and J gave up 5 bases, with 13 bases separating them. The germline V gene has CDR1 LNHNV and CDR2 YYDKDF (reference sequence). CDR3 length: 14 amino acids. Primers: 60 Vbeta forward and 13 Jbeta reverse. TCRdb's table, derived via immunoSEQ multiplex PCR, lists solely in-frame clones and lacks some. Of 70,000 or so clones in the sample, approximately 90% are singletons; the top ten hold around 10%. Turning to this clone: Its antigen is not identified.

Sequences were obtained from PBMCs. The rearrangement uses TRBV15 and TRBJ2-1; D not certain. The sequence derives from a woman aged 30 to 39 in good health and CMV-seropositive. The chain's CDR3 is CATSLLTINNEQFF. In nucleotides, the CDR3 is TGTGCCACCAGCCTACTAACTATCAACAATGAGCAGTTCTTC.